Sequencing of this T cell receptor (beta chain) was carried out in a study of shared clonotypes between healthy human individuals. At the level of the study: Aged between 18 and 49, the donors were two women and a few men. Per donor, CD8 memory used one plate, CD8 naive used two, CD4 memory used three and CD4 naive used three.

Libraries were prepared by immunoSEQ multiplex PCR; TCRdb keeps only in-frame clonotypes and omits some of them. The data hold roughly 2 million clones, with approximately 94% observed a single time. The CDR3 sequence is 15 residues long. Germline CDR1 is MDHEN and CDR2 is SYDVKM. V gave up 4 bases and J gave up 1 base, with 13 bases separating them. This sequence originates from a man aged 18 to 30 in good health. J is TRBJ2-5 and V is TRBV28, with D perhaps being TRBD1 or TRBD2 (5 bases each). Sequencing was carried out using naive CD4+ T cells sorted from blood. Subset here: CD45RA+ positively selected. DNA for the CDR3: TGTGCCAGCAGTTCCCCGGGACCAGGCCAAGAGACCCAGTACTTC. Residues: CASSSPGPGQETQYF.